This TCR beta chain was captured by sequencing in a study of identical twins. Overall study results and limits: Excess twin sharing in beta out-of-frame sequences was weaker.

The cDNA had a unique molecular identifier and a template-switch universal primer site. MiXCR was run by TCRdb on the 5' RACE reads, yielding one entry per CDR3 protein. The sample lists approximately 890,000 distinct CDR3 sequences; around an eighth were seen once. Only healthy Caucasians were included as donors. CDR1 is MNHEY and CDR2 is SMNVEV in the germline V gene (reference sequence). V was pared by 10 bases and J by 8 bases, with 17 bases between. The CDR3 has 12 residues. About this clonotype: The antigen is undetermined.

The same sample was also used in a study of yellow fever vaccine responses in identical twins. From that second work: Among the twins, the vaccine T cell response reportedly seemed partly convergent and partly personalized.

The receptor comes from a woman younger than 30 in good health. This rearrangement joins TRBV27 to TRBJ1-2; D is unclear. The sample was PBMCs. The CDR3 bases are TGTGCCACCCTTGACTTTCTAAGAGGCTACACCTTC. This encodes CATLDFLRGYTF.